The 15 T cell receptor beta chains given below trace back to one sample, sequenced in a study of blood T cell repertoires in COVID-19. Using immunoSEQ multiplex PCR, the repertoire was profiled, and TCRdb retains in-frame clones only, with some absent. Of about 100,000 clones listed, about 80% were seen once; the top ten hold roughly 4%. Sample: peripheral blood. These receptors all come from a man in his 70s with acute or convalescent COVID-19.

This chain's CDR3 is CASSPSDRVAGELFF. CDR3 DNA sequence: TGTGCCAGCAGCCCCTCGGACAGGGTCGCCGGGGAGCTGTTTTTT. The chain joins TRBV11-2 to TRBJ2-2; 8 bases align to TRBD1. The CDR3 contains 15 residues. Germline CDR1 and CDR2: SGHAT and FQNNGV. V was clipped by 5 bases and J by 6 bases; unmatched bases: 8.

This clone has just one count. The V call is TRBV7-9, the J call TRBJ1-6; 8 bases agree with TRBD1. After removal of 5 bases from V and 3 bases from J, the junction contained 3 bases not matched to a gene. The CDR3 is 15 amino acids. Germline V CDR1 and CDR2: SEHNR, FQNEAQ (reference sequence). The CDR3, as DNA: TGTGCCAGCAGCCCCACAGGGGGCTATAATTCACCCCTCCACTTT. This encodes CASSPTGGYNSPLHF.

This chain links TRBV20-1 with TRBJ2-7, with 7 bases matching TRBD1. The CDR3 spans 15 residues. The germline V gene has CDR1 DFQATT and CDR2 SNEGSKA (reference sequence). Trimming took 3 bases from V and 1 from J; bases not matched to a gene: 9. The chain's CDR3 is CSASLPRGQSYEQYF. As DNA, the CDR3 is TGCAGTGCTAGTCTCCCTCGGGGACAGTCCTACGAGCAGTACTTC.

The V call is TRBV18, the J call TRBJ1-2; TRBD1 aligns across 8 bases. Germline V gene sequence: CDR1 KGHSH, CDR2 LQKENI. CDR3 size: 17 residues. The J segment lost 4 bases and the V segment lost 3 bases, leaving 13 bases of the junction unmatched. This chain's CDR3 is CASSPGTGEPRAYGYTF. The CDR3 region has the DNA TGTGCCAGCTCACCCGGGACAGGAGAGCCGCGGGCCTATGGCTACACCTTC.

The V call is TRBV9, the J call TRBJ2-1, with 8 nucleotides matching TRBD2. Trimming took 3 bases from V and 5 from J; bases not matched to a gene: 7. CDR1 and CDR2 (germline): SGDLS, YYNGEE. The length of the CDR3 is 15 residues. CDR3 loop: CASSAPSGSNNEQFF. In DNA, the CDR3 is TGTGCCAGCAGCGCTCCTAGCGGGTCTAACAATGAGCAGTTCTTC. The whole variable domain, filled in from reference TRBV9 and TRBJ2-1, reads DSGVTQTPKHLITATGQRVTLRCSPRSGDLSVYWYQQSLDQGLQFLIQYYNGEERAKGNILERFSAQQFPDLHSELNLSSLELGDSALYFCASSAPSGSNNEQFFGPGTRLTVL.

This clone was detected only a few times. Distinct nucleotide sequences in the sample also encode this CDR3. The chain is built from TRBV5-1 and TRBJ2-5; 10 bases agree with TRBD2. The germline gives CDR1 SGHRS, CDR2 YFSETQ. The V and J ends lost 3 bases and 5 bases, in that order; junction bases with no gene match: 16. The CDR3 has 18 amino acids. The CDR3 region has the DNA TGCGCCAGCAGCTGGCCGTCCCGAGCGGGGGGGGGTCAGGAGACCCAGTACTTC. It codes for CASSWPSRAGGGQETQYF.

The chain links TRBV18 to TRBJ2-7, with 7 bases matching TRBD1. J gave up 0 bases and V 1 base, and 3 bases lay outside the gene matches. Looked up from germline, CDR1 is KGHSH and CDR2 is LQKENI. This CDR3 comprises 15 residues. The DNA of the CDR3 is TGTGCCAGCTCACCACGGGCAGGGGGCTCCTACGAGCAGTACTTC. Translated: CASSPRAGGSYEQYF.

The chain uses TRBV10-3 and TRBJ1-5; D is uncertain. CDR3 size: 14 residues. V was trimmed by 1 base and J by 2 bases, leaving 6 bases between them. Germline assignment: CDR1 ENHRY and CDR2 SYGVKD. The DNA of the CDR3 is TGTGCCATCAGTGAGTTGGGCGGCAATCAGCCCCAGCATTTT. Amino acid sequence: CAISELGGNQPQHF.

The J gene is TRBJ2-7, the V gene TRBV20-1, with D uncertain. Germline values: CDR1 DFQATT, CDR2 SNEGSKA (reference sequence). CDR3 length: 11 residues. Trimming took 7 bases from V and 2 from J, leaving 9 bases between them. The CDR3 coding sequence is TGCAGTGGACTTCATACCTACGAGCAGTACTTC. This translates into CSGLHTYEQYF.

This chain joins TRBV19 and TRBJ2-3, with 8 positions matching TRBD2. The junction had 6 bases not matched to a gene; V was cut back by 3 bases and J by 4 bases. The V gene's germline CDR1 is LNHDA and CDR2 SQIVND (reference sequence). The CDR3 has 15 amino acids. The CDR3 coding sequence is TGTGCCAGTAGTATCTCTTCGGGGGGGTCAGATACGCAGTATTTT. It codes for CASSISSGGSDTQYF. The variable domain in full, completed from reference TRBV19 and TRBJ2-3, reads DGGITQSPKYLFRKEGQNVTLSCEQNLNHDAMYWYRQDPGQGLRLIYYSQIVNDFQKGDIAEGYSVSREKKESFPLTVTSAQKNPTAFYLCASSISSGGSDTQYFGPGTRLTVL.

The chain uses TRBV10-1 and TRBJ2-1, with 7 positions matching TRBD1. Germline V gene sequence: CDR1 WNHNN, CDR2 SYGVQD (reference sequence). The CDR3 contains 17 residues. Trimming took 0 bases from V and 1 from J; bases not matched to a gene: 6. CDR3 DNA: TGCGCCAGCAGTGAGTCGGCAGACAGGGTGTCCTACAATGAGCAGTTCTTC. It translates to CASSESADRVSYNEQFF.

V and J are TRBV6-5 and TRBJ2-5, with a possible D match to TRBD1 (7 bases). The germline V and J ends were trimmed by 9 bases and 5 bases, with 19 bases remaining between them. This CDR3 region has 14 residues. The germline CDR1 and CDR2 sequences are MNHEY and SVGAGI. The CDR3 DNA reads TGTGCCAGGCGGGAACAGGCAGGGGGGGAGACCCAGTACTTC. Its protein is CARREQAGGETQYF.

The rearrangement links TRBV7-6 to TRBJ1-2, with TRBD1 matching 7 bases. The germline V gene has CDR1 SGHVS and CDR2 FNYEAQ. Trimming at V came to 0 bases and at J to 4 bases, leaving 5 bases not matched to a gene. The CDR3 length is 15 residues. CDR3 sequence reads: CASSLAMTGPYGYTF. CDR3 DNA sequence: TGTGCCAGCAGCTTAGCGATGACAGGGCCCTATGGCTACACCTTC. The full variable domain, in which reference TRBV7-6 and TRBJ1-2 provide the parts outside the CDR3, is GAGVSQSPRYKVTKRGQDVALRCDPISGHVSLYWYRQALGQGPEFLTYFNYEAQQDKSGLPNDRFSAERPEGSISTLTIQRTEQRDSAMYRCASSLAMTGPYGYTFGSGTRLTVV.

V gene TRBV2 combines with J gene TRBJ2-5; D is perhaps TRBD1 (5 bases). Germline CDR1 is SNHLY and CDR2 is FYNNEI. The CDR3 totals 14 residues. V was pared by 6 bases and J by 5 bases, with 16 bases between. The chain's CDR3 is CASSPGSSGETQYF. CDR3 bases: TGTGCCAGCAGCCCCGGGTCCTCAGGGGAGACCCAGTACTTC.

The chain is built from TRBV9 and TRBJ1-3, with 7 bases aligning to TRBD1. V trimming: 7 bases; J trimming: 1 base; junction bases outside the gene matches: 2. The CDR3 has 13 residues. Germline-derived CDR1 and CDR2 are SGDLS and YYNGEE. The CDR3 bases are TGTGCCAGCGCGACAGGGTCTGGAAACACCATATATTTT. Protein product: CASATGSGNTIYF.